The following is a T cell receptor (beta chain) sequence with its context. This CDR3 contains 17 residues. CDR1 and CDR2 from the germline V gene are SGHTA and FQGNSA. Losses at the gene ends were 2 bases for V and 2 bases for J; bases not matched to a gene: 5. This record belongs to a study of T-cell reconstitution after alpha-beta-depleted transplantation in children. Library preparation (for TCRbeta) was performed with unique molecular identifiers. Each CDR3 protein is one row after TCRdb ran MiXCR on the PCR reads. Here the sample spans some 640,000 distinct CDR3 sequences, about 15% being singletons.

The source material was PBMCs from the stem cell graft donor, sampled from the stem cell graft. V is TRBV7-2 and J is TRBJ2-6; 8 bases map to TRBD1. This receptor was obtained from a human donor who donated a stem cell graft to a child with acute myeloid leukemia. Written as DNA, the CDR3 is TGTGCCAGCAGCTTAAGGTGGACAGGGACTGGGGCCAACGTCCTGACTTTC. This translates into CASSLRWTGTGANVLTF.